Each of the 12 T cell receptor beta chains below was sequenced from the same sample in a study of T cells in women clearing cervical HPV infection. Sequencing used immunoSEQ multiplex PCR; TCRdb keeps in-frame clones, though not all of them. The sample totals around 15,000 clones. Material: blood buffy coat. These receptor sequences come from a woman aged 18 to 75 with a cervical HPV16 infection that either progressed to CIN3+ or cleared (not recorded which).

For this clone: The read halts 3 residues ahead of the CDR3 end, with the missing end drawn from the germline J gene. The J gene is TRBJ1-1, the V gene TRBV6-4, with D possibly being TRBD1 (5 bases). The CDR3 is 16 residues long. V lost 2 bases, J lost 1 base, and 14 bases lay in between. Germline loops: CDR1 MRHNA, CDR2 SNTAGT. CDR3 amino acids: CASSDLATAKNTEAFF. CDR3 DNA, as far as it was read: TGTGCCAGCAGTGACCTAGCGACAGCGAAGAACACTGAA.

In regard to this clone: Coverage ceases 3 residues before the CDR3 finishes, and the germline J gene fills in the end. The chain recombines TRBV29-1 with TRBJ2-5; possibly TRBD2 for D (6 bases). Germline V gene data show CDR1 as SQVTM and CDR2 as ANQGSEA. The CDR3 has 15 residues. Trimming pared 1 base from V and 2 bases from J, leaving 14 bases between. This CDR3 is CSVEVPAGAQETQYF. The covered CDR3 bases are TGCAGCGTTGAAGTCCCAGCGGGCGCTCAAGAGACC.

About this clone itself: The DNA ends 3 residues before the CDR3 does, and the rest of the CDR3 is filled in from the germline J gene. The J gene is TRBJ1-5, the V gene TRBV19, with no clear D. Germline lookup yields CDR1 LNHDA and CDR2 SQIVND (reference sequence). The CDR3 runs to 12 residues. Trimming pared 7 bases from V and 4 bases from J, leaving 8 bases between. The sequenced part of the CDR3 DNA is TGTGCCAGTAACCCTAGTAATCAGCCC. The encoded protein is CASNPSNQP. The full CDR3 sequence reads CASNPSNQPQHF.

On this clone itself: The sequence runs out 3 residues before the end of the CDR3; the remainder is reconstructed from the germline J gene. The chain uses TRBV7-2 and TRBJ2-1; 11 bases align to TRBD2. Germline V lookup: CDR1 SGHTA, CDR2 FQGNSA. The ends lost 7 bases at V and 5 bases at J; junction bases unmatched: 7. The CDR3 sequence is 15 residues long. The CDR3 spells CASKGTSGQHNEQFF. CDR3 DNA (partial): TGTGCCAGCAAGGGGACTAGCGGCCAACACAATGAG.

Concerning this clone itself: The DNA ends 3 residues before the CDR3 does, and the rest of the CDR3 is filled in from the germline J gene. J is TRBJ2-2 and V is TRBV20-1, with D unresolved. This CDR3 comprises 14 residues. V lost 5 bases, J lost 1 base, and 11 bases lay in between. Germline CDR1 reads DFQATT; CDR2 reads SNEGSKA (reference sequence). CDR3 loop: CSALLTGNTGELFF. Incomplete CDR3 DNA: TGCAGTGCTCTCTTAACGGGGAACACCGGGGAG.

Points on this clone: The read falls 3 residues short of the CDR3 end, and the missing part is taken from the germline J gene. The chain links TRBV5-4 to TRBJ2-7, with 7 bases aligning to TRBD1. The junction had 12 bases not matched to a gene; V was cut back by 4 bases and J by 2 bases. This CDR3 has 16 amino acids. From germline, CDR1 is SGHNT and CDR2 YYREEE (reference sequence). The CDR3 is CASSKSKTGTAYEQYF. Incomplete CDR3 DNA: TGTGCCAGCAGCAAATCCAAAACCGGGACAGCCTACGAG.

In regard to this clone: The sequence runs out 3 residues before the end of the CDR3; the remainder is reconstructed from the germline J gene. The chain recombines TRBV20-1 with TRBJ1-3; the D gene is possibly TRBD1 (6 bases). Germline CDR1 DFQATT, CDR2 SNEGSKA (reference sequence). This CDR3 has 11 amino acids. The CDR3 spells CSASSRGTIYF. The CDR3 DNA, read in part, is TGCAGTGCTAGTTCCAGGGGAACC.

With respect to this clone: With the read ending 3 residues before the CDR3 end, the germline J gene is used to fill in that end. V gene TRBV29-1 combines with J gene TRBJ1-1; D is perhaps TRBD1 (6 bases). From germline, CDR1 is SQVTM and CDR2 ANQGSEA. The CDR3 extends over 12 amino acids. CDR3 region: CSVEGGPVGAFF. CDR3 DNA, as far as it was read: TGCAGCGTTGAGGGGGGGCCCGTAGGG.

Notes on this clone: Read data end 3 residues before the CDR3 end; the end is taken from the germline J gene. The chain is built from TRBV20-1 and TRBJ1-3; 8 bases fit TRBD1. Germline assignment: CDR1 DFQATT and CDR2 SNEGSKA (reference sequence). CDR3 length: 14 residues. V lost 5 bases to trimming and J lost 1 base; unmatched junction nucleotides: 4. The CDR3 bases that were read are TGCAGTGCTCCGGACAGGGTTTCTGGAAACACC. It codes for CSAPDRVSGNT. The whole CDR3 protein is CSAPDRVSGNTIYF.

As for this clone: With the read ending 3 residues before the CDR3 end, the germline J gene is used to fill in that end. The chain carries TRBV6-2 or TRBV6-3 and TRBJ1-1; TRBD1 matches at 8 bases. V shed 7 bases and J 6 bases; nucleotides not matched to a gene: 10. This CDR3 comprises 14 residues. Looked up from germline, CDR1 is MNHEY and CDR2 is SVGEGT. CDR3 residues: CASTQGATRSEAFF. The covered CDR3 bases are TGTGCCAGCACCCAGGGGGCCACGAGGTCTGAA.

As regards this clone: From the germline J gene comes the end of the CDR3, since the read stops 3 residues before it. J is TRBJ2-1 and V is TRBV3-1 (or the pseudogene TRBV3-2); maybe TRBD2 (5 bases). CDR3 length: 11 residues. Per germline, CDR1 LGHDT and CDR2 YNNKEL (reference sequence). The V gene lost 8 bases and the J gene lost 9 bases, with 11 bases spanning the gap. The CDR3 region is CASFFAGEQFF. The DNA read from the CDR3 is TGTGCCAGCTTCTTCGCGGGTGAG.

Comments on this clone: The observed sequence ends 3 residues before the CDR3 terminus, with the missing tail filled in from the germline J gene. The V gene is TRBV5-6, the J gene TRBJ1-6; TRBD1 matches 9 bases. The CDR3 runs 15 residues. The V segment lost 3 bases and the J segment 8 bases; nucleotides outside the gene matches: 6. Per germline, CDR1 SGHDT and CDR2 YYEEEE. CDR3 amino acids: CASSWGQGPYSPLHF. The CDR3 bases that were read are TGTGCCAGCAGCTGGGGACAGGGACCTTATTCACCC.